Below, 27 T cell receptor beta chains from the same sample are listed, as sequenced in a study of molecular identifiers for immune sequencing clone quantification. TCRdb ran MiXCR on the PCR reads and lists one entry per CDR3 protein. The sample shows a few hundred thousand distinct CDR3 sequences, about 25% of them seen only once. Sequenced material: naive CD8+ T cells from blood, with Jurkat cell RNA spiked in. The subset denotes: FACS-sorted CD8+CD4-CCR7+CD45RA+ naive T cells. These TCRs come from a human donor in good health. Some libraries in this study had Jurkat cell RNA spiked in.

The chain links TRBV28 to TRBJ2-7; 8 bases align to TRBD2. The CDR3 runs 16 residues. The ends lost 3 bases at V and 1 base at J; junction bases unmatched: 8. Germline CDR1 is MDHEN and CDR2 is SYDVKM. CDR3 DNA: TGTGCCAGCAGTTTGGTCGGGAGGGGAGAATCCTACGAGCAGTACTTC. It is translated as CASSLVGRGESYEQYF.

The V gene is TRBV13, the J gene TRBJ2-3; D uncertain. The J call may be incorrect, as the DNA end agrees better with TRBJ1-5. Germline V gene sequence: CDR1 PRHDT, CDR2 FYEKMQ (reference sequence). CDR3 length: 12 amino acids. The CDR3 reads CASSLSTDTQHF. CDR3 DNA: TGTGCCAGCAGCCTTTCCACAGATACGCAGCATTTT.

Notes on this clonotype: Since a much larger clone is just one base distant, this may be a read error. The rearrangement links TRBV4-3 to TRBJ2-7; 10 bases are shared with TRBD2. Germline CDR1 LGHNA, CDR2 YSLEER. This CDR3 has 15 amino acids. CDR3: CAGSQGLAVAYEQYF. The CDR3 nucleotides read TGCGCCGGCAGCCAAGGACTAGCGGTCGCCTACGAGCAGTACTTC.

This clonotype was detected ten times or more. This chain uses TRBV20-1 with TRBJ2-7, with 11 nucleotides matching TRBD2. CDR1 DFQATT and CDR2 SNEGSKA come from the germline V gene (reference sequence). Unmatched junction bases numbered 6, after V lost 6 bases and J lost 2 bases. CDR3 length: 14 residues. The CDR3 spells CSATGTSGTYEQYF. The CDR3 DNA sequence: TGCAGTGCCACCGGGACTAGCGGAACCTACGAGCAGTACTTC.

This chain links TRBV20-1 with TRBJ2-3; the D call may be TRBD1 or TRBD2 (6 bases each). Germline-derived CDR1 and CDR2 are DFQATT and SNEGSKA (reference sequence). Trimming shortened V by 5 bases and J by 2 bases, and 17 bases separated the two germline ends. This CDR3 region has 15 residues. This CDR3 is CSAPLEGGSTDTQYF. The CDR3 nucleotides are TGCAGTGCTCCCCTTGAAGGGGGGTCCACAGATACGCAGTATTTT.

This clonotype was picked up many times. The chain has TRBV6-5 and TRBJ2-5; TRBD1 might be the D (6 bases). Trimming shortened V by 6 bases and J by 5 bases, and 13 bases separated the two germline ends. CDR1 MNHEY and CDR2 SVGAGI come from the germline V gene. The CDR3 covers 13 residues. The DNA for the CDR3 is TGTGCCAGCAGCTCAGGGGTGGGGGAGACCCAGTACTTC. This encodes CASSSGVGETQYF.

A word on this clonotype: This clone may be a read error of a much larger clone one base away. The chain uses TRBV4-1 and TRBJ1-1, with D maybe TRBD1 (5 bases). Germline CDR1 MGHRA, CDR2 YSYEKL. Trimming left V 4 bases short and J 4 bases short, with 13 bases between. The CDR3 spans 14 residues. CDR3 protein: CASSRDSGGTEAFF. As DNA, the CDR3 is TGCGCCAGCAGCCGAGATTCGGGGGGCACTGAAGCTTTCTTT.

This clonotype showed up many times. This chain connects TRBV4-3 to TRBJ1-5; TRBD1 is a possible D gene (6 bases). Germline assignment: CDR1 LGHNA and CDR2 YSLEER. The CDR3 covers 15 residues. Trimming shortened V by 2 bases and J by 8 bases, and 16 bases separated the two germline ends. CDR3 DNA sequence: TGCGCCAGCAGCCAATACGTGGGTAGGGGGGAGCCCCAGCATTTT. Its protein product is CASSQYVGRGEPQHF.

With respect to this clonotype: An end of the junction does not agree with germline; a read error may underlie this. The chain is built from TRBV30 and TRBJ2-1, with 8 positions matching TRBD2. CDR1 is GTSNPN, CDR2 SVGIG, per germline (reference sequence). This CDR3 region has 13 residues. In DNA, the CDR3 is TGTGACTGGAGTACACGACTAGCGAATGAGCAGTTCTTC. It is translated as CDWSTRLANEQFF.

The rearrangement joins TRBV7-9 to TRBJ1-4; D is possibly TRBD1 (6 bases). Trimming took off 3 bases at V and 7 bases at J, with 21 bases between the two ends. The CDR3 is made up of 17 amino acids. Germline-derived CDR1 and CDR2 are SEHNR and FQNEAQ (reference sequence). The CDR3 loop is CASSFGSVGGASEKLFF. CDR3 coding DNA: TGTGCCAGCAGCTTTGGGTCTGTGGGGGGCGCGAGTGAAAAACTGTTTTTT.

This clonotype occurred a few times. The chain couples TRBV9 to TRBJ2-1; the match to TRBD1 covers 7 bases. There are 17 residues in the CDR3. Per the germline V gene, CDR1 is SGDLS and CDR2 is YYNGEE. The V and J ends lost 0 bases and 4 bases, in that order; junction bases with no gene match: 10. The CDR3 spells CASSVGSAGGVYNEQFF. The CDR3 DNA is TGTGCCAGCAGCGTAGGGTCAGCAGGGGGAGTTTACAATGAGCAGTTCTTC. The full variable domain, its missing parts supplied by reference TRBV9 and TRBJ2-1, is DSGVTQTPKHLITATGQRVTLRCSPRSGDLSVYWYQQSLDQGLQFLIQYYNGEERAKGNILERFSAQQFPDLHSELNLSSLELGDSALYFCASSVGSAGGVYNEQFFGPGTRLTVL.

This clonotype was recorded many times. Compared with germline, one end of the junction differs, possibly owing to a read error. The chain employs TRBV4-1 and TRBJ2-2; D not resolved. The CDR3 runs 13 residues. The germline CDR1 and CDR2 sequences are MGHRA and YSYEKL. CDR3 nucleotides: TGTGCCAGCAGTTTGAAGAACACCGGGGAGCTGTTTTTT. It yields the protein CASSLKNTGELFF.

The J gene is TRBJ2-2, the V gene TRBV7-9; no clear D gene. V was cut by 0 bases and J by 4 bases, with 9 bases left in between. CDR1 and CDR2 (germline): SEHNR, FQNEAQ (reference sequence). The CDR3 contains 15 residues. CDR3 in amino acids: CASSLALGATGELFF. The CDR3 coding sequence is TGTGCCAGCAGCTTAGCGCTGGGCGCCACCGGGGAGCTGTTTTTT.

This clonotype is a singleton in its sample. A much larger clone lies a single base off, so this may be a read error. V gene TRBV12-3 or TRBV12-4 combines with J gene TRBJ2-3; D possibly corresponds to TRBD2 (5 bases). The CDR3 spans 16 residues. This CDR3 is CASSFERNPSTHTQYF. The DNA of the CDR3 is TGTGCCAGCAGTTTCGAACGGAACCCTAGCACACATACGCAGTATTTT.

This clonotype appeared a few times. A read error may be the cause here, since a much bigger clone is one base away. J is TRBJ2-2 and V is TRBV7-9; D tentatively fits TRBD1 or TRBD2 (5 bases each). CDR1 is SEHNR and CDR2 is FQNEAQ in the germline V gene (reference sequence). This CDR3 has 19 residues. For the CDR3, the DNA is TGTGCCAGCAGCTCCACATCTGGGACGGCGACTCCGAACACCGGGGCGCTGTTTTTT. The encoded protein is CASSSTSGTATPNTGALFF.

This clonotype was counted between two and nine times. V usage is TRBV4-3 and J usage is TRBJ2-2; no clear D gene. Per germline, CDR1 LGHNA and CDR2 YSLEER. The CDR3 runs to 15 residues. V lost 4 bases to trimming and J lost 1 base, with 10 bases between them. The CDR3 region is CASSPITENTGELFF. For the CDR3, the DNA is TGCGCCAGCAGCCCTATCACAGAGAACACCGGGGAGCTGTTTTTT.

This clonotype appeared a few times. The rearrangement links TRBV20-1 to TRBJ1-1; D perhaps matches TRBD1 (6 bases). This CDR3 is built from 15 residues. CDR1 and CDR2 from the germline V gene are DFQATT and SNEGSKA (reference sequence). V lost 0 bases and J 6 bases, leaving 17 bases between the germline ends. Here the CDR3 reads CSARDFRGRRAEAFF. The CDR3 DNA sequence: TGCAGTGCTAGAGATTTCAGGGGCCGAAGGGCTGAAGCTTTCTTT.

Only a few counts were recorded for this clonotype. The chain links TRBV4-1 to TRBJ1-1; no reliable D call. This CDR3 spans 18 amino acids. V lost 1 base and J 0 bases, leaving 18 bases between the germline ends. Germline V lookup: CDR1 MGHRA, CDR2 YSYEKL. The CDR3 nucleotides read TGCGCCAGCAGCCAAGCGGGTCCTCATAATCCAATGAACACTGAAGCTTTCTTT. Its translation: CASSQAGPHNPMNTEAFF.

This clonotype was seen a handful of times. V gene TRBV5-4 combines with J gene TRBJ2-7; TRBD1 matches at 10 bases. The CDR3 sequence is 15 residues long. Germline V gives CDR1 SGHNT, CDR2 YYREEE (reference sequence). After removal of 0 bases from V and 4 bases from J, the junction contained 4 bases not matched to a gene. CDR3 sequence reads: CASSLGTGGIYEQYF. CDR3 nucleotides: TGTGCCAGCAGCTTGGGGACAGGGGGGATATACGAGCAGTACTTC.

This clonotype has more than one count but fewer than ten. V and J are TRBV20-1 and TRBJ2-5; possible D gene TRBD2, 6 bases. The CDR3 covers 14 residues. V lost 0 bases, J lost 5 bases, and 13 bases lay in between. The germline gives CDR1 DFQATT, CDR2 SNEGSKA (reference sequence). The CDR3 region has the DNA TGCAGTGCTAGAGATAGGACTGGGAGGGAGACCCAGTACTTC. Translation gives CSARDRTGRETQYF.

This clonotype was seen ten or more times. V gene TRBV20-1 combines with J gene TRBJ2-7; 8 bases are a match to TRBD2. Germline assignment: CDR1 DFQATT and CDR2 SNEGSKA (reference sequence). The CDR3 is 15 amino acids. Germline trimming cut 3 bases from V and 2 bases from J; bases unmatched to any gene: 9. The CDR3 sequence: CSASWETSEPYEQYF. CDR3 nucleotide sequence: TGCAGTGCTAGTTGGGAGACTAGCGAGCCCTACGAGCAGTACTTC.

The CDR3 region is CASSFVGVRQETQYF. The CDR3 nucleotides are TGTGCCAGCAGCTTCGTAGGGGTGAGGCAAGAGACCCAGTACTTC. The V gene is TRBV12-3 or TRBV12-4, the J gene TRBJ2-5, with D perhaps TRBD1 (5 bases). This CDR3 region has 15 residues. With 6 bases removed from V and 2 bases from J, the gap between germline ends came to 16 bases.

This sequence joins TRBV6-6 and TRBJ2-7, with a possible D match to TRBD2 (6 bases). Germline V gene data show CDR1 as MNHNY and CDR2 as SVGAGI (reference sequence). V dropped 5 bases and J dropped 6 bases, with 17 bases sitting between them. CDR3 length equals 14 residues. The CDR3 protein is CASSAGTYPIEQYF. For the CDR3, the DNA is TGTGCCAGCAGTGCCGGGACTTATCCTATCGAGCAGTACTTC.

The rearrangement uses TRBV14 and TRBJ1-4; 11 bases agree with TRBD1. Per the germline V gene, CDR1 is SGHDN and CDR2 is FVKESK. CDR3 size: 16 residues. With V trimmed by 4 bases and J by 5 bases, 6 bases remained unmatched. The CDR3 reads CASSLPGTGGNEKLFF. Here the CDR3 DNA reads TGTGCCAGCAGCCTTCCCGGGACAGGGGGAAATGAAAAACTGTTTTTT.

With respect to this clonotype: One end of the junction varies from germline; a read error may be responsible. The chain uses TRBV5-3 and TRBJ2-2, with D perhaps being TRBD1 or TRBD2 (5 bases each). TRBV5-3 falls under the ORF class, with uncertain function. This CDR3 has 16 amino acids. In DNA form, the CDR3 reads TGTGCCAGCAGCTCTCCCCTAGGGGCGTACATCGGGGAGCTGCTTTTT. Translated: CASSSPLGAYIGELLF.

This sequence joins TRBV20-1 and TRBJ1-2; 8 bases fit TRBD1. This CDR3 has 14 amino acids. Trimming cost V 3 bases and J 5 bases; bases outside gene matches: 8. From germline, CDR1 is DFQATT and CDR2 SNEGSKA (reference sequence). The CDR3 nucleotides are TGCAGTGCTAGTGGGCAGGGGGCGCGGTATGGCTACACCTTC. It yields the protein CSASGQGARYGYTF.

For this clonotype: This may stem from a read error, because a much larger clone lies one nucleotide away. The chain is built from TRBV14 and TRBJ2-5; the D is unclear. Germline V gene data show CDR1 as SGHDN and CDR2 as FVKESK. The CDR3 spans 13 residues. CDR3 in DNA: TGTGCCAGCAACCAAAGAGGATCCGAGACCCAGTACTTC. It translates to CASNQRGSETQYF.